This TCR beta chain was sequenced for a study of cytomegalovirus exposure and HLA in healthy donors. Study-wide context: An earlier analysis found 117 million unique TCR beta sequences from 200 million or so T cells. Study findings and constraints: Sequencing likely caused a cluster of highly shared sequence variants. Earlier analysis found most TCR beta V segments productive about 87% or about 30% of the time. The authors assumed roughly uniform sequencing depth across donors for presence/absence analyses.

The CDR3 spans 17 residues. In germline, CDR1 is SEHNR, CDR2 FQNEAQ (reference sequence). Trimming cost V 0 bases and J 0 bases, with 13 bases left between them. PCR employed 60 Vbeta and 13 Jbeta primers. Profiled with immunoSEQ multiplex PCR; TCRdb holds only in-frame clones, not every one. The table records more than 90,000 clones, about four fifths of them present only once. Comments on this clone: The antigen is unknown.

This chain connects TRBV7-9 to TRBJ2-3; D possibly corresponds to TRBD1 (5 bases). This TCR was sampled from a woman aged 35 to 49 in good health and CMV-seropositive. Sequenced material: PBMCs. CDR3 coding DNA: TGTGCCAGCAGCTTAGCGTGGCAGGGTGGCAGCACAGATACGCAGTATTTT. The encoded protein is CASSLAWQGGSTDTQYF.